Below are 5 T cell receptor beta chains sequenced from a single sample in a study of blood T cell repertoires in COVID-19. Sequencing was performed with immunoSEQ multiplex PCR; in TCRdb, only in-frame clones are kept and a portion is missing. Of under 300,000 clones in the sample, about 83% are singletons; the top ten hold approximately 5.3%. The sample taken for sequencing was peripheral blood. These receptors were taken from a man at least 80 years old with acute or convalescent COVID-19.

The V gene is TRBV11-2, the J gene TRBJ2-7, with 8 nucleotides matching TRBD1. CDR1 and CDR2 (germline): SGHAT, FQNNGV. The V and J ends lost 3 bases and 7 bases, in that order; junction bases with no gene match: 5. The CDR3 has 13 amino acids. The CDR3 sequence: CASSFIDRGEQYF. The CDR3 DNA sequence: TGTGCCAGCAGCTTCATCGACAGGGGAGAGCAGTACTTC.

The chain has TRBV6-5 and TRBJ2-7; TRBD1 matches at 7 bases. This CDR3 spans 14 amino acids. V dropped 10 bases and J dropped 0; count of bases not matched to a gene: 9. CDR1 is MNHEY, CDR2 SVGAGI, per germline. DNA for the CDR3: TGTGCCATCGTCCGGGACAGACCCTCCTACGAGCAGTACTTC. It codes for CAIVRDRPSYEQYF.

This chain links TRBV29-1 with TRBJ2-3, with TRBD2 matching over 10 bases. V was pared by 5 bases and J by 6 bases, with 8 bases of the junction left unmatched. This CDR3 spans 14 amino acids. CDR1 and CDR2 (germline): SQVTM, ANQGSEA. The CDR3 DNA reads as TGCAGCGTTCACTACAGCGGGAGGGCGGATACGCAGTATTTT. It translates to CSVHYSGRADTQYF.

This clone appeared a single time. The rearrangement uses TRBV5-5 and TRBJ1-2; D is uncertain. This CDR3 is 13 amino acids long. The V and J ends lost 0 bases and 6 bases respectively, with 9 bases between them. Germline lookup yields CDR1 SGHKS and CDR2 YYEKEE (reference sequence). DNA for the CDR3: TGTGCCAGCAGCTTGGCCGTGGCCCATGGCTACACCTTC. Amino acids: CASSLAVAHGYTF.

The chain links TRBV9 to TRBJ1-6; 9 bases map to TRBD1. This CDR3 region has 14 residues. From germline, CDR1 is SGDLS and CDR2 YYNGEE. V lost 3 bases to trimming and J lost 15 bases; unmatched junction nucleotides: 10. The CDR3 region has the DNA TGTGCCAGCAGCGCCGGGACAGGGAGAACCCACCTCCACTTT. Protein: CASSAGTGRTHLHF. Looking up the rest from reference TRBV9 and TRBJ1-6 gives the full variable domain: DSGVTQTPKHLITATGQRVTLRCSPRSGDLSVYWYQQSLDQGLQFLIQYYNGEERAKGNILERFSAQQFPDLHSELNLSSLELGDSALYFCASSAGTGRTHLHFGNGTRLTVT.